This passage covers 10 T cell receptor beta chains from one sample sequenced in a study of cytomegalovirus exposure and HLA in healthy donors. With 60 Vbeta and 13 Jbeta primers, the PCR was carried out. Profiling relied on immunoSEQ multiplex PCR, and the TCRdb table lists in-frame clones only, not all of them. The clone table shows 150,000 or so clones, with the ten largest holding under 2%. Sequencing was done on a sample of PBMCs. Receptors originate from a woman between 50 and 59 years old in good health and CMV-seronegative.

The CDR3 bases are TGTGCCAGCAGCCCTCAGGGGACCGGGGAGCTGTTTTTT. Translation: CASSPQGTGELFF. This chain joins TRBV7-2 and TRBJ2-2, with D perhaps TRBD1 (6 bases). The V gene lost 5 bases and the J gene lost 5 bases, with 9 bases spanning the gap. Germline CDR1 and CDR2: SGHTA and FQGNSA. There are 13 residues in the CDR3.

V usage is TRBV23-1 and J usage is TRBJ2-5; D might be TRBD1 (6 bases). The DNA end lines up better with TRBJ2-7; the J call may be wrong. TRBV23-1 is an ORF; its function is uncertain. The CDR3 spans 19 residues. The CDR3 nucleotides read TGCGCCAGCAGTCAATCTTCCCCAATCGAGTCAGGGGATGAATACGAGCAGTACTTC. It yields the protein CASSQSSPIESGDEYEQYF.

The rearrangement joins TRBV27 to TRBJ1-4, with D maybe TRBD1 (5 bases). Germline-derived CDR1 and CDR2 are MNHEY and SMNVEV (reference sequence). The CDR3 extends over 15 amino acids. Trimming removed 3 bases from V and 5 bases from J, with 13 bases in between. CDR3 residues: CASSFDRAMNEKLFF. The CDR3 DNA follows: TGTGCCAGCAGTTTTGACAGAGCGATGAATGAAAAACTGTTTTTT.

J is TRBJ1-1 and V is TRBV6-1; 7 bases agree with TRBD1. The CDR3 totals 14 residues. Germline CDR1 is MNHNS and CDR2 is SASEGT. V lost 4 bases to trimming and J lost 5 bases; unmatched junction nucleotides: 7. Written as DNA, the CDR3 is TGTGCCAGCAGTGCCCCTAACAGGGGAACTGAAGCTTTCTTT. This gives the protein CASSAPNRGTEAFF.

V is TRBV7-2 and J is TRBJ2-2, with D perhaps TRBD2 (6 bases). Germline V gene sequence: CDR1 SGHTA, CDR2 FQGNSA. The CDR3 has 16 amino acids. V dropped 5 bases and J dropped 8 bases, with 21 bases sitting between them. The CDR3 sequence is CASSPSGTPGRGELFF. CDR3 DNA: TGTGCCAGCAGCCCCTCCGGGACCCCCGGGAGAGGGGAGCTGTTTTTT.

Points on this clone: Other DNA sequences from this sample encode an identical CDR3 as well. The chain has TRBV5-1 and TRBJ2-3; 8 bases match TRBD2. Germline V gene lookup returns CDR1 SGHRS and CDR2 YFSETQ. The length of the CDR3 is 15 residues. V was pared by 0 bases and J by 5 bases, with 5 bases of the junction left unmatched. In DNA, the CDR3 is TGCGCCAGCAGCTTGGCCGGGACTAGGCAAGATACGCAGTATTTT. Protein: CASSLAGTRQDTQYF.

V is TRBV2 and J is TRBJ2-3, with TRBD2 identical over 12 bases. Germline V gives CDR1 SNHLY, CDR2 FYNNEI. The CDR3 runs to 17 residues. V gave up 2 bases and J gave up 4 bases; unmatched junction bases: 7. CDR3 in DNA: TGTGCCAGCAGTGAAAGCTTCGGACTAGCGGGATCAGATACGCAGTATTTT. It yields the protein CASSESFGLAGSDTQYF.

V usage is TRBV7-2 and J usage is TRBJ2-7; 8 bases align to TRBD1. CDR3 length equals 15 residues. With V trimmed by 5 bases and J by 4 bases, 10 bases remained unmatched. Germline assignment: CDR1 SGHTA and CDR2 FQGNSA. The CDR3 DNA follows: TGTGCCAGCAGCAGAATCCAGGGGGCGCAGTACGAGCAGTACTTC. This codes for CASSRIQGAQYEQYF.

The gene calls are TRBV30 and TRBJ2-1; tentative D call: TRBD1 (5 bases). Germline-derived CDR1 and CDR2 are GTSNPN and SVGIG (reference sequence). This CDR3 region has 17 residues. Deletions cut 0 bases from V and 0 bases from J, with 15 bases between. The CDR3 DNA reads as TGTGCCTGGAGTGTATCCCTCTGGGGCAGCTCCTACAATGAGCAGTTCTTC. This encodes CAWSVSLWGSSYNEQFF.

This rearrangement joins TRBV6-5 to TRBJ2-7, with a tentative D call TRBD1 (5 bases). Germline loops: CDR1 MNHEY, CDR2 SVGAGI. The CDR3 spans 15 residues. V was trimmed by 4 bases and J by 0 bases, leaving 13 bases between them. The CDR3 protein is CASSFQGASSYEQYF. CDR3 nucleotide sequence: TGTGCCAGCAGTTTTCAAGGGGCCAGCTCCTACGAGCAGTACTTC.